The 5 T cell receptor beta chains given below trace back to one sample, sequenced in a study of T-cell memory formation after mild COVID-19. TCRdb called the 5' RACE reads again in MiXCR, with one record for every CDR3 protein. The repertoire holds about 90,000 distinct CDR3 sequences, with about an eighth as singletons. The specimen sequenced was PBMCs or a T cell subset sorted from them (not recorded which). These receptors all come from an adult woman who had mild COVID-19 (a few samples of this study predate the infection). Cell type and time point are not known.

By share, this clonotype ranks as medium-sized (0.01 to 0.1%). The chain uses TRBV27 and TRBJ2-7; TRBD1 aligns across 7 bases. Germline V gene sequence: CDR1 MNHEY, CDR2 SMNVEV (reference sequence). This CDR3 is 14 amino acids long. Trimming took 8 bases from V and 0 from J; bases not matched to a gene: 7. DNA for the CDR3: TGTGCCAGCGCAGGACAGGCCTCCTCCTACGAGCAGTACTTC. This encodes CASAGQASSYEQYF.

As concerns this clonotype: This may arise from a read error, as a much more abundant clone is one base away. The CDR3 loop is CSVNSYEQYF. The CDR3 DNA sequence: TGCAGCGTGAACTCTTACGAGCAGTACTTC. This chain uses TRBV29-1 with TRBJ2-7, with D hard to call. The V end lost 6 bases, the J end lost 4 bases, and 7 bases lay between the germline ends. The CDR3 extends over 10 amino acids. CDR1 and CDR2 (germline): SQVTM, ANQGSEA.

The rearrangement uses TRBV27 and TRBJ1-6, with 7 positions matching TRBD1. Germline loops: CDR1 MNHEY, CDR2 SMNVEV (reference sequence). This CDR3 is built from 15 residues. V was pared by 2 bases and J by 6 bases, with 4 bases of the junction left unmatched. DNA of the CDR3: TGTGCCAGCAGTTTACTAGGGGGCACTAATTCACCCCTCCACTTT. Translation: CASSLLGGTNSPLHF.

This clonotype was counted a few times. This chain uses TRBV7-9 with TRBJ2-2; D is unclear. The V gene lost 6 bases and the J gene lost 0 bases, with 8 bases spanning the gap. CDR1 is SEHNR, CDR2 FQNEAQ, per germline (reference sequence). The CDR3 spans 14 residues. As DNA, the CDR3 is TGTGCCAGCAGTTACGGGCCGAACACCGGGGAGCTGTTTTTT. Protein product: CASSYGPNTGELFF.

This clonotype was recorded a few times. The V call is TRBV7-6, the J call TRBJ2-1; D is perhaps TRBD2 (6 bases). There are 12 residues in the CDR3. Per the germline V gene, CDR1 is SGHVS and CDR2 is FNYEAQ. V was cut by 5 bases and J by 4 bases, with 6 bases left in between. Here the CDR3 reads CASSREYNEQFF. DNA of the CDR3: TGTGCCAGCAGCCGGGAGTACAATGAGCAGTTCTTC.